The 17 T cell receptor beta chains listed next were all sequenced from one sample in a study of memory CD4+ T cells and cytomegalovirus serostatus. Single viable CD3+CD4+CD8-CD45RO+ cells were sorted as the memory CD4+ T cells. Method: immunoSEQ multiplex PCR; TCRdb's copy keeps in-frame clones and lacks some. The table shows 70,000 to 90,000 clones, with roughly three quarters occurring only once. The sequencing sample was made of memory CD4+ T cells from blood. These receptors came from an adult in good health and CMV-seropositive.

The chain is built from TRBV2 and TRBJ2-6, with unresolved D. The CDR3 runs to 13 residues. CDR1 and CDR2 from the germline V gene are SNHLY and FYNNEI. V lost 6 bases, J lost 0 bases, and 3 bases lay in between. CDR3 region: CASRDSGANVLTF. Written as DNA, the CDR3 is TGTGCCAGCAGGGACTCTGGGGCCAACGTCCTGACTTTC.

This clone was found a few times. The genes are TRBV30 and TRBJ1-1; D is unresolved. Germline lookup yields CDR1 GTSNPN and CDR2 SVGIG (reference sequence). This CDR3 spans 13 amino acids. The ends were cut back, 3 bases at V and 0 bases at J, with 8 bases in the middle. The CDR3 loop is CAWRRQVNTEAFF. The CDR3, as DNA: TGTGCCTGGAGACGGCAAGTGAACACTGAAGCTTTCTTT.

The rearrangement links TRBV5-1 to TRBJ2-4, with TRBD2 identical over 16 bases. J gave up 8 bases and V 3 bases, and 8 bases lay outside the gene matches. Germline lookup yields CDR1 SGHRS and CDR2 YFSETQ. This CDR3 is built from 17 residues. The CDR3 reads CASSSGLAGGTKYIQYF. In DNA, the CDR3 is TGCGCCAGCAGCTCGGGACTAGCGGGGGGGACAAAATACATTCAGTACTTC.

The chain is built from TRBV30 and TRBJ2-7; D is unclear. The CDR3 runs 13 residues. The V and J ends lost 0 bases and 2 bases respectively, with 8 bases between them. Per germline, CDR1 GTSNPN and CDR2 SVGIG (reference sequence). The CDR3 nucleotides are TGTGCCTGGAGTGTCTTGAGCACCTACGAGCAGTACTTC. Its translation: CAWSVLSTYEQYF.

The J gene is TRBJ1-1, the V gene TRBV6-5, with a tentative D call TRBD1 (5 bases). Germline V lookup: CDR1 MNHEY, CDR2 SVGAGI. Trimming cost V 4 bases and J 5 bases, with 14 bases left between them. The CDR3 sequence is 14 residues long. CDR3 protein: CASSSLQGSTEAFF. As DNA, the CDR3 is TGTGCCAGCAGTTCCCTCCAGGGTTCAACTGAAGCTTTCTTT.

This chain uses TRBV27 with TRBJ2-3; 12 bases match TRBD2. The V and J ends lost 5 bases and 0 bases, in that order; junction bases with no gene match: 3. From germline, CDR1 is MNHEY and CDR2 SMNVEV (reference sequence). The CDR3 sequence is 16 residues long. The CDR3 DNA follows: TGTGCCAGCAGTAAAGGGACTAGCGGGAGCACAGATACGCAGTATTTT. Its protein is CASSKGTSGSTDTQYF.

The rearrangement joins TRBV7-2 to TRBJ2-5; D remains unclear. Per germline, CDR1 SGHTA and CDR2 FQGNSA. The CDR3 runs to 15 residues. Trimming shortened V by 1 base and J by 5 bases, and 14 bases separated the two germline ends. CDR3 nucleotides: TGTGCCAGCAGCTTAGATCTAAGAGTAGGGGAGACCCAGTACTTC. As protein: CASSLDLRVGETQYF.

V gene TRBV19 combines with J gene TRBJ2-5; no firm D call. CDR1 is LNHDA, CDR2 SQIVND, per germline (reference sequence). The CDR3 spans 16 residues. The V end lost 4 bases, the J end lost 1 base, and 16 bases lay between the germline ends. The CDR3 DNA follows: TGTGCCAGTAGTACGCGAGACCCGGTCGGCCAAGAGACCCAGTACTTC. As protein: CASSTRDPVGQETQYF.

This chain uses TRBV9 with TRBJ1-1; 7 bases agree with TRBD1. J was trimmed by 4 bases and V by 6 bases; bases with no gene match: 6. The CDR3 totals 13 residues. Germline V gives CDR1 SGDLS, CDR2 YYNGEE. The CDR3 sequence is CASTRQGGTEAFF. In nucleotides, the CDR3 is TGTGCCAGCACCAGACAGGGTGGCACTGAAGCTTTCTTT.

CDR3 loop: CATSRDYSKGAFF. As DNA, the CDR3 is TGTGCCACCAGCAGAGATTACTCTAAGGGGGCTTTCTTT. The J gene is TRBJ1-1, the V gene TRBV15; TRBD1 might be the D (5 bases). V shed 0 bases and J shed 11 bases, with 13 bases lying between them. Germline values: CDR1 LNHNV, CDR2 YYDKDF (reference sequence). The CDR3 extends over 13 amino acids.

This clone was recorded a few times. The CDR3 DNA is TGTGCCATCAGTTCCGGGGATCAGCCCCAGCATTTT. It specifies CAISSGDQPQHF. The chain recombines TRBV10-3 with TRBJ1-5; no clear D. Germline-derived CDR1 and CDR2 are ENHRY and SYGVKD. This CDR3 comprises 12 residues. The V and J ends lost 5 bases and 5 bases respectively, with 7 bases between them.

J is TRBJ1-1 and V is TRBV5-1; possibly TRBD1 for D (6 bases). The V end lost 1 base, the J end lost 1 base, and 8 bases lay between the germline ends. Looked up from germline, CDR1 is SGHRS and CDR2 is YFSETQ. The CDR3 is made up of 14 amino acids. The CDR3 is CASSLQTGNTEAFF. The CDR3 nucleotides are TGCGCCAGCAGCTTGCAGACAGGGAACACTGAAGCTTTCTTT. The full variable domain, in which reference TRBV5-1 and TRBJ1-1 provide the parts outside the CDR3, is KAGVTQTPRYLIKTRGQQVTLSCSPISGHRSVSWYQQTPGQGLQFLFEYFSETQRNKGNFPGRFSGRQFSNSRSEMNVSTLELGDSALYLCASSLQTGNTEAFFGQGTRLTVV.

The chain carries TRBV4-1 and TRBJ1-6; TRBD1 is a possible D gene (6 bases). The CDR3 has 16 amino acids. V was shortened by 5 bases and J by 7 bases, with 18 bases between the two germline ends. Germline CDR1 and CDR2: MGHRA and YSYEKL. CDR3 sequence reads: CASSSGGGPINSPLHF. DNA of the CDR3: TGCGCCAGCAGCAGCGGAGGGGGGCCGATCAATTCACCCCTCCACTTT.

This chain joins TRBV7-2 and TRBJ1-4, with TRBD1 as a possible D gene (5 bases). The CDR3 totals 15 residues. Deletions cut 6 bases from V and 4 bases from J, with 15 bases between. Germline V gives CDR1 SGHTA, CDR2 FQGNSA. The CDR3 nucleotides read TGTGCCAGCAGACCAGGTGGGGGGGGTAATGAAAAACTGTTTTTT. Its protein product is CASRPGGGGNEKLFF.

The chain employs TRBV11-1 and TRBJ2-7; D may correspond to TRBD1 or TRBD2 (5 bases each). CDR1 SGHAT and CDR2 FQDESV come from the germline V gene (reference sequence). V was cut by 2 bases and J by 3 bases, with 11 bases left in between. This CDR3 region has 14 residues. The CDR3 is CASSLMGEFYEQYF. CDR3 bases: TGTGCCAGCAGCTTAATGGGGGAATTCTACGAGCAGTACTTC.

This chain uses TRBV4-1 with TRBJ2-1, with TRBD2 matching over 7 bases. This CDR3 has 15 residues. Germline values: CDR1 MGHRA, CDR2 YSYEKL. Trimming took 1 base from V and 9 from J; bases not matched to a gene: 9. This CDR3 reads CASSQGGSGRGEQFF. The CDR3 nucleotides read TGCGCCAGCAGCCAAGGGGGGTCAGGGAGGGGTGAGCAGTTCTTC.

This clone was recorded a few times. The chain employs TRBV19 and TRBJ1-6; 7 positions match TRBD1. Trimming removed 4 bases from V and 8 bases from J; junction bases left unmatched: 5. Germline V gene sequence: CDR1 LNHDA, CDR2 SQIVND (reference sequence). CDR3 size: 14 residues. For the CDR3, the DNA is TGTGCCAGTAGTAAGGGGGCCGCTTATTCACCCCTCCACTTT. As protein: CASSKGAAYSPLHF.